The 21 T cell receptor beta chains presented below share a single source sample, sequenced in a study of shared clonotypes between healthy human individuals. Sequencing used immunoSEQ multiplex PCR; TCRdb keeps in-frame clones, though not all of them. The table lists 2 million to 3 million clones, 90% to 95% of them singletons. Sequencing was carried out using naive CD4+ T cells sorted from blood. Noted subset: CD45RA+ positively selected. These receptors came from a man aged 18 to 29 in good health.

The V and J genes are TRBV19 and TRBJ2-7; 7 bases fit TRBD1. This CDR3 region has 15 residues. V dropped 1 base and J dropped 5; count of bases not matched to a gene: 8. Germline V gene data show CDR1 as LNHDA and CDR2 as SQIVND (reference sequence). The CDR3 is CASSIAFDRDHEQYF. CDR3 DNA: TGTGCCAGTAGTATAGCGTTCGACAGGGACCACGAGCAGTACTTC.

On this clone: Other DNA sequences within the sample encode an identical CDR3. CDR3 sequence (DNA): TGTGCCAGCAGAAAGACAGGGGACACCGGGGAGCTGTTTTTT. It is translated as CASRKTGDTGELFF. This chain joins TRBV5-4 and TRBJ2-2; 8 bases fit TRBD1. Germline V gene sequence: CDR1 SGHNT, CDR2 YYREEE (reference sequence). CDR3 length: 14 amino acids. Losses at the gene ends were 5 bases for V and 3 bases for J; bases not matched to a gene: 3.

The chain combines TRBV7-8 with TRBJ2-2, with 10 bases aligning to TRBD2. The length of the CDR3 is 17 residues. Germline V gene data show CDR1 as SGHVS and CDR2 as FQNEAQ. V dropped 1 base and J dropped 6; count of bases not matched to a gene: 8. The DNA for the CDR3 is TGTGCCAGCAGCTTAGAGGGGCTAGCGGGAGTCTCCGGGGAGCTGTTTTTT. Its translation is CASSLEGLAGVSGELFF.

This chain uses TRBV9 with TRBJ1-6; D unresolved. Trimming removed 0 bases from V and 6 bases from J, with 7 bases in between. In germline, CDR1 is SGDLS, CDR2 YYNGEE. The CDR3 consists of 14 residues. Here the CDR3 reads CASSVERFNSPLHF. The CDR3 DNA sequence: TGTGCCAGCAGCGTAGAACGGTTTAATTCACCCCTCCACTTT.

The sample holds one count of this clone. The rearrangement uses TRBV11-1 and TRBJ2-3; D possibly corresponds to TRBD2 (7 bases). Per the germline V gene, CDR1 is SGHAT and CDR2 is FQDESV (reference sequence). V was pared by 1 base and J by 3 bases, with 17 bases between. CDR3 length: 17 amino acids. CDR3 nucleotides: TGTGCCAGCAGCTTAGAAGGTGGGGGGGCCCGGACAGATACGCAGTATTTT. Amino acid sequence: CASSLEGGGARTDTQYF. The variable domain in full, with the rest retrieved from reference TRBV11-1 and TRBJ2-3, is EAEVAQSPRYKITEKSQAVAFWCDPISGHATLYWYRQILGQGPELLVQFQDESVVDDSQLPKDRFSAERLKGVDSTLKIQPAELGDSAMYLCASSLEGGGARTDTQYFGPGTRLTVL.

This clone appeared a single time. V gene TRBV9 combines with J gene TRBJ1-6; 7 bases align to TRBD1. The CDR3 contains 18 residues. The J segment lost 0 bases and the V segment lost 6 bases, leaving 12 bases of the junction unmatched. Germline assignment: CDR1 SGDLS and CDR2 YYNGEE. DNA of the CDR3: TGTGCCAGCACCCGAGAACCGGGACAGCCCTCCTATAATTCACCCCTCCACTTT. Translating it yields CASTREPGQPSYNSPLHF.

On this clone itself: Other DNA sequences in the sample encode the same CDR3. The chain is built from TRBV5-1 and TRBJ2-1, with D perhaps matching TRBD1 (5 bases). V lost 3 bases and J lost 8, with 9 bases in between. The CDR3 covers 12 residues. In germline, CDR1 is SGHRS, CDR2 YFSETQ. CDR3 loop: CASSYQGYEQFF. The DNA for the CDR3 is TGCGCCAGCAGCTATCAGGGCTATGAGCAGTTCTTC.

The chain links TRBV5-3 to TRBJ2-1, with D possibly being TRBD1 or TRBD2 (5 bases each). TRBV5-3 is reported as an ORF; its role is uncertain. This CDR3 has 14 residues. V was clipped by 2 bases and J by 13 bases, with 19 bases between them. The CDR3 sequence: CARSLVRGQGEQFF. The CDR3 DNA sequence: TGTGCCAGAAGCTTAGTTCGGGGCCAAGGGGAACAGTTCTTC.

The chain has TRBV28 and TRBJ1-1, with D tentatively TRBD1 (5 bases). The V end was cut by 6 bases, the J end by 4 bases, with 9 bases between. Germline values: CDR1 MDHEN, CDR2 SYDVKM. CDR3 length: 12 amino acids. CDR3 nucleotides: TGTGCCAGCAGACTGGGGGGCACTGAAGCTTTCTTT. Its translation is CASRLGGTEAFF.

The chain couples TRBV6-5 to TRBJ1-2; 7 bases are a match to TRBD1. Losses at the gene ends were 7 bases for V and 8 bases for J; bases not matched to a gene: 10. The germline V gene encodes CDR1 MNHEY and CDR2 SVGAGI. This CDR3 spans 13 amino acids. The CDR3 sequence is CASNRDSGLGYTF. The CDR3, as DNA: TGTGCCAGCAATCGGGACAGCGGCCTAGGCTACACCTTC.

The chain recombines TRBV5-1 with TRBJ1-4; possibly TRBD1 for D (6 bases). The CDR3 is 15 amino acids. V lost 0 bases and J lost 7, with 13 bases in between. Germline V gene data show CDR1 as SGHRS and CDR2 as YFSETQ. CDR3 loop: CASSLAGGAGEKLFF. The CDR3 nucleotides are TGCGCCAGCAGCTTGGCCGGGGGGGCAGGTGAAAAACTGTTTTTT. Looking up the rest from reference TRBV5-1 and TRBJ1-4 gives the full variable domain: KAGVTQTPRYLIKTRGQQVTLSCSPISGHRSVSWYQQTPGQGLQFLFEYFSETQRNKGNFPGRFSGRQFSNSRSEMNVSTLELGDSALYLCASSLAGGAGEKLFFGSGTQLSVL.

The V gene is TRBV28, the J gene TRBJ2-5, with a weak D call TRBD2 (7 bases). The germline V and J ends were trimmed by 7 bases and 5 bases, with 17 bases remaining between them. In germline, CDR1 is MDHEN, CDR2 SYDVKM. The CDR3 runs 14 residues. CDR3 coding DNA: TGTGCCAGCACCTGGGGGGGGCACTCGGAGACCCAGTACTTC. This sequence encodes CASTWGGHSETQYF.

The rearrangement links TRBV7-8 to TRBJ2-1; 13 nucleotides agree with TRBD2. Germline V lookup: CDR1 SGHVS, CDR2 FQNEAQ. The CDR3 sequence is 14 residues long. J lost 6 bases, V lost 5 bases, and 1 base had no gene match. CDR3 loop: CASSGLAGVNEQFF. The DNA for the CDR3 is TGTGCCAGCAGCGGACTAGCGGGAGTCAATGAGCAGTTCTTC.

As concerns this clone: The same CDR3 arises from other DNA sequences in this sample as well. The chain is built from TRBV18 and TRBJ2-7; 11 bases are a match to TRBD1. The CDR3 contains 15 residues. The germline CDR1 and CDR2 sequences are KGHSH and LQKENI. The trim removed 3 bases at V and 0 bases at J, leaving 1 base unmatched. CDR3 bases: TGTGCCAGCTCACCTGGGACAGGGGGCTCCTACGAGCAGTACTTC. Its translation: CASSPGTGGSYEQYF.

The CDR3 sequence: CASSFSREAFF. CDR3 bases: TGTGCCAGCAGCTTCAGCCGTGAAGCTTTCTTT. The chain combines TRBV7-2 with TRBJ1-1; D gene unclear. The V gene lost 3 bases and the J gene lost 7 bases, with 6 bases spanning the gap. This CDR3 is built from 11 residues. Looked up from germline, CDR1 is SGHTA and CDR2 is FQGNSA.

The chain is built from TRBV5-5 and TRBJ2-7; TRBD1 matches at 7 bases. With V trimmed by 7 bases and J by 6 bases, 10 bases remained unmatched. The germline gives CDR1 SGHKS, CDR2 YYEKEE (reference sequence). This CDR3 has 13 amino acids. The CDR3 region has the DNA TGTGCCAGCGCCCGACAGGGCTCTGGCGAGCAGTACTTC. Protein sequence: CASARQGSGEQYF.

The chain couples TRBV2 to TRBJ2-3, with D hard to call. Trimming shortened V by 2 bases and J by 3 bases, and 9 bases separated the two germline ends. Germline lookup yields CDR1 SNHLY and CDR2 FYNNEI. The CDR3 runs 14 residues. CDR3 sequence reads: CASSEKVWTDTQYF. The DNA of the CDR3 is TGTGCCAGCAGTGAAAAGGTTTGGACAGATACGCAGTATTTT. The whole variable domain, remainder taken from reference TRBV2 and TRBJ2-3, is EPEVTQTPSHQVTQMGQEVILRCVPISNHLYFYWYRQILGQKVEFLVSFYNNEISEKSEIFDDQFSVERPDGSNFTLKIRSTKLEDSAMYFCASSEKVWTDTQYFGPGTRLTVL.

This chain uses TRBV5-1 with TRBJ1-2; 11 bases agree with TRBD1. The CDR3 runs to 15 residues. V lost 0 bases to trimming and J lost 7 bases; unmatched junction nucleotides: 5. Germline values: CDR1 SGHRS, CDR2 YFSETQ. CDR3 in amino acids: CASSLDTGTGGGYTF. The CDR3 DNA is TGCGCCAGCAGCTTGGATACCGGGACAGGGGGTGGCTACACCTTC. Full variable domain (rest looked up from reference TRBV5-1 and TRBJ1-2): KAGVTQTPRYLIKTRGQQVTLSCSPISGHRSVSWYQQTPGQGLQFLFEYFSETQRNKGNFPGRFSGRQFSNSRSEMNVSTLELGDSALYLCASSLDTGTGGGYTFGSGTRLTVV.

Note on this clone: Other DNA sequences from this sample encode an identical CDR3 as well. The J gene is TRBJ1-4, the V gene TRBV5-1; D ambiguous. Germline V CDR1 and CDR2: SGHRS, YFSETQ. Deletions cut 0 bases from V and 5 bases from J, with 11 bases between. This CDR3 is built from 15 residues. The CDR3 bases are TGCGCCAGCAGCTTGGGTGCAGGTCCAAATGAAAAACTGTTTTTT. It codes for CASSLGAGPNEKLFF. Complete variable domain (other parts from reference TRBV5-1 and TRBJ1-4): KAGVTQTPRYLIKTRGQQVTLSCSPISGHRSVSWYQQTPGQGLQFLFEYFSETQRNKGNFPGRFSGRQFSNSRSEMNVSTLELGDSALYLCASSLGAGPNEKLFFGSGTQLSVL.

This chain connects TRBV28 to TRBJ1-4; a weak D match, TRBD1 (6 bases). CDR1 and CDR2 from the germline V gene are MDHEN and SYDVKM. V was clipped by 7 bases and J by 0 bases, with 12 bases between them. The CDR3 runs 15 residues. Written as DNA, the CDR3 is TGTGCCAGCATCTATCGACAGGCAACTAATGAAAAACTGTTTTTT. Protein sequence: CASIYRQATNEKLFF.

This CDR3 reads CAIRDLTGLYHYQPQHF. CDR3 bases: TGTGCCATCAGGGATTTAACGGGTCTTTATCACTATCAGCCCCAGCATTTT. The rearrangement joins TRBV10-3 to TRBJ1-5, with D unclear. Germline CDR1 reads ENHRY; CDR2 reads SYGVKD. The length of the CDR3 is 17 residues. V shed 6 bases and J shed 5 bases, with 23 bases lying between them.